The 29 T cell receptor beta chains listed next were all sequenced from one sample in a study of T cells after posttransplantation cyclophosphamide. Sequencing was performed with immunoSEQ multiplex PCR; in TCRdb, only in-frame clones are kept and a portion is missing. The profile covers 1,500 to 2,000 clones, with 80% to 90% appearing a single time and approximately 11% taken by the ten largest. The specimen sequenced was CD8+ T cells sorted from bone marrow. These TCRs come from a woman between 45 and 65 years old in good health and a related stem cell transplant donor.

The V call is TRBV10-2, the J call TRBJ2-7; D might be TRBD2 (5 bases). This CDR3 is built from 14 residues. V was cut by 3 bases and J by 4 bases, with 13 bases left in between. CDR1 is WSHSY and CDR2 is SAAADI in the germline V gene. The CDR3 loop reads CASSDSLAVYEQYF. CDR3 in DNA: TGCGCCAGCAGTGATAGCCTAGCTGTGTACGAGCAGTACTTC.

The chain recombines TRBV6-1 with TRBJ1-2; no clear D. This CDR3 comprises 15 residues. Trimming stripped 1 base from V and 0 bases from J, with 9 bases between. Per germline, CDR1 MNHNS and CDR2 SASEGT. The CDR3 is CASSEGGQTNYGYTF. Here the CDR3 DNA reads TGTGCCAGCAGTGAAGGCGGGCAGACTAACTATGGCTACACCTTC.

The chain employs TRBV6-5 and TRBJ2-3; the match to TRBD1 covers 10 bases. The V gene's germline CDR1 is MNHEY and CDR2 SVGAGI. V lost 5 bases, J lost 1 base, and 3 bases stayed unmatched. The CDR3 runs 15 residues. In nucleotides, the CDR3 is TGTGCCAGCAGTCCCGGGACAGGGGGCACAGATACGCAGTATTTT. This gives the protein CASSPGTGGTDTQYF.

The CDR3 DNA is TGTGCCATCAGTCAACAGGGGAACACTGAAGCTTTCTTT. Residues: CAISQQGNTEAFF. The chain links TRBV10-3 to TRBJ1-1; TRBD1 is a possible D gene (6 bases). In germline, CDR1 is ENHRY, CDR2 SYGVKD. Trimming shortened V by 5 bases and J by 1 base, and 8 bases separated the two germline ends. The CDR3 has 13 amino acids.

V gene TRBV7-6 combines with J gene TRBJ2-6; 9 bases fit TRBD1. The trim removed 5 bases at V and 1 base at J, leaving 6 bases unmatched. Germline V gene lookup returns CDR1 SGHVS and CDR2 FNYEAQ. The CDR3 contains 17 residues. As DNA, the CDR3 is TGTGCCAGCAGCCCCAGGGACAGGGTTTCTGGGGCCAACGTCCTGACTTTC. Its protein is CASSPRDRVSGANVLTF.

The gene calls are TRBV6-1 and TRBJ2-5, with TRBD1 identical over 9 bases. This CDR3 has 16 amino acids. V gave up 3 bases and J gave up 5 bases; unmatched junction bases: 10. Per the germline V gene, CDR1 is MNHNS and CDR2 is SASEGT. CDR3 protein: CASSETSGTGSETQYF. CDR3 in DNA: TGTGCCAGCAGTGAGACTTCCGGGACAGGGTCGGAGACCCAGTACTTC.

The chain carries TRBV5-1 and TRBJ2-3; 8 nucleotides line up with TRBD2. Germline lookup yields CDR1 SGHRS and CDR2 YFSETQ. The J segment lost 3 bases and the V segment lost 4 bases, leaving 7 bases of the junction unmatched. This CDR3 spans 15 amino acids. CDR3 sequence reads: CASSGLSGGTDTQYF. CDR3 nucleotide sequence: TGCGCCAGCAGCGGGTTGAGCGGGGGAACAGATACGCAGTATTTT.

The rearrangement links TRBV7-9 to TRBJ1-1; 10 bases are a match to TRBD1. The J segment lost 5 bases and the V segment lost 5 bases, leaving 5 bases of the junction unmatched. Germline CDR1 reads SEHNR; CDR2 reads FQNEAQ (reference sequence). The CDR3 is made up of 14 amino acids. The CDR3 loop is CASSPGQGRTEAFF. CDR3 sequence (DNA): TGTGCCAGCAGCCCGGGACAGGGGAGGACTGAAGCTTTCTTT. Together with reference TRBV7-9 and TRBJ1-1, the CDR3 gives the full variable domain: DTGVSQNPRHKITKRGQNVTFRCDPISEHNRLYWYRQTLGQGPEFLTYFQNEAQLEKSRLLSDRFSAERPKGSFSTLEIQRTEQGDSAMYLCASSPGQGRTEAFFGQGTRLTVV.

The chain carries TRBV18 and TRBJ2-1; D might be TRBD1 (6 bases). Trimming cost V 5 bases and J 6 bases, with 14 bases left between them. Per germline, CDR1 KGHSH and CDR2 LQKENI. The CDR3 consists of 14 residues. The CDR3 bases are TGTGCCAGCTCATCACAAGGACAGATCAATGAGCAGTTCTTC. Protein product: CASSSQGQINEQFF.

The chain couples TRBV18 to TRBJ2-4; TRBD1 agrees at 7 bases. With V trimmed by 3 bases and J by 6 bases, 17 bases remained unmatched. The CDR3 covers 18 residues. Germline CDR1 reads KGHSH; CDR2 reads LQKENI. In DNA form, the CDR3 reads TGTGCCAGCTCACCTGATCATCCCGTGACAGGGTGGTCAAACATTCAGTACTTC. It encodes CASSPDHPVTGWSNIQYF.

On this clone: Other DNA sequences from this sample encode an identical CDR3 as well. The chain links TRBV10-1 to TRBJ1-1; unclear D gene. CDR1 is WNHNN, CDR2 SYGVQD, per germline (reference sequence). The length of the CDR3 is 13 residues. V lost 5 bases and J 4 bases, leaving 11 bases between the germline ends. The CDR3 DNA reads TGCGCCAGCAGTCGGTCGGTGGTCACTGAAGCTTTCTTT. Translated: CASSRSVVTEAFF.

V usage is TRBV7-9 and J usage is TRBJ2-5, with 10 bases aligning to TRBD1. The DNA end is more similar to TRBJ2-7, so the J call may be wrong. Germline V gene data show CDR1 as SEHNR and CDR2 as FQNEAQ (reference sequence). The length of the CDR3 is 17 residues. The CDR3 DNA is TGTGCCAGCAGCTCTGGGGGGGGGACAGGGGCTTCCTACGAGCAGTACTTC. The encoded protein is CASSSGGGTGASYEQYF.

CDR3 in DNA: TGTGCCAGCAGCCTCGGACTGCGAGACTACGAGCAGTACTTC. Translation gives CASSLGLRDYEQYF. The chain combines TRBV5-4 with TRBJ2-7, with a possible D match to TRBD2 (5 bases). The germline CDR1 and CDR2 sequences are SGHNT and YYREEE (reference sequence). V lost 4 bases, J lost 3 bases, and 14 bases lay in between. This CDR3 is built from 14 residues.

In this sample, this clone is large. The chain joins TRBV7-9 to TRBJ2-1; the match to TRBD2 covers 9 bases. V gave up 4 bases and J gave up 6 bases; unmatched junction bases: 7. The CDR3 length is 15 residues. Germline V CDR1 and CDR2: SEHNR, FQNEAQ (reference sequence). The CDR3 is CASSSAGGPGNEQFF. The CDR3 DNA reads as TGTGCCAGCAGCTCAGCGGGAGGCCCAGGCAATGAGCAGTTCTTC.

By sample fraction, this clone is hyperexpanded (1% or more). The J gene is TRBJ1-1, the V gene TRBV5-1; D might be TRBD1 (6 bases). Trimming pared 0 bases from V and 3 bases from J, leaving 6 bases between. The CDR3 covers 13 residues. Germline V gives CDR1 SGHRS, CDR2 YFSETQ. CDR3 sequence reads: CASSLAGDTEAFF. CDR3 DNA sequence: TGCGCCAGCAGCTTGGCAGGGGACACTGAAGCTTTCTTT.

The chain recombines TRBV5-1 with TRBJ2-1; no clear D. CDR3 length equals 12 residues. Between the trimmed V and J ends, which lost 0 bases and 5 bases, there was a span of 3 bases. Germline-derived CDR1 and CDR2 are SGHRS and YFSETQ. In DNA, the CDR3 is TGCGCCAGCAGCTTGGCTAACAATGAGCAGTTCTTC. It translates to CASSLANNEQFF.

This clone turned up a few times. The chain recombines TRBV6-1 with TRBJ1-3; a possible D gene is TRBD1 (6 bases). V was pared by 7 bases and J by 0 bases, with 13 bases between. CDR1 MNHNS and CDR2 SASEGT come from the germline V gene. CDR3 length: 15 amino acids. CDR3 DNA sequence: TGTGCCAGCAACCGACAGGCCGGCTCTGGAAACACCATATATTTT. Its protein is CASNRQAGSGNTIYF.

This clone occurred a few times. V usage is TRBV2 and J usage is TRBJ2-2, with no clear D. The CDR3 extends over 15 amino acids. Trimming removed 4 bases at V and 2 bases at J, with 11 bases between. Per germline, CDR1 SNHLY and CDR2 FYNNEI. CDR3 protein: CASSVSPRNTGELFF. CDR3 DNA: TGTGCCAGCAGTGTGAGTCCGAGAAACACCGGGGAGCTGTTTTTT.

The chain combines TRBV27 with TRBJ2-7, with D unresolved. Trimming shortened V by 2 bases and J by 2 bases, and 10 bases separated the two germline ends. The CDR3 has 14 amino acids. Germline values: CDR1 MNHEY, CDR2 SMNVEV (reference sequence). CDR3 region: CASSLTLPPYEQYF. DNA of the CDR3: TGTGCCAGCAGTTTAACTTTGCCACCCTACGAGCAGTACTTC.

The rearrangement uses TRBV19 and TRBJ1-2; 9 positions agree with TRBD1. Trimming removed 2 bases from V and 0 bases from J; junction bases left unmatched: 10. The germline V gene encodes CDR1 LNHDA and CDR2 SQIVND (reference sequence). This CDR3 region has 18 residues. The CDR3 protein is CASSIPTGGIEANYGYTF. CDR3 coding DNA: TGTGCCAGTAGTATACCCACAGGGGGCATTGAAGCTAACTATGGCTACACCTTC.

This chain links TRBV6-5 with TRBJ2-7; D may be TRBD2 (6 bases). With 2 bases removed from V and 5 bases from J, the gap between germline ends came to 13 bases. This CDR3 contains 14 residues. Germline values: CDR1 MNHEY, CDR2 SVGAGI. Here the CDR3 DNA reads TGTGCCAGCAGTTACCCCGGGGGACCCGACGAGCAGTACTTC. Translated, it gives CASSYPGGPDEQYF.

This clone was seen once. The CDR3 region has the DNA TGTGCCAGCAGACTAGCGGGGACAGATACGCAGTATTTT. The encoded protein is CASRLAGTDTQYF. This chain uses TRBV27 with TRBJ2-3; 10 nucleotides agree with TRBD2. The germline V gene encodes CDR1 MNHEY and CDR2 SMNVEV (reference sequence). V was pared by 6 bases and J by 3 bases, with 0 bases of the junction left unmatched. This CDR3 region has 13 residues.

This chain links TRBV11-1 with TRBJ2-2; TRBD1 agrees at 9 bases. After removal of 4 bases from V and 6 bases from J, the junction contained 12 bases not matched to a gene. The CDR3 totals 17 residues. From germline, CDR1 is SGHAT and CDR2 FQDESV (reference sequence). CDR3 coding DNA: TGTGCCAGCAGCTACATACCGGGACAGGGTGGCGCCGGGGAGCTGTTTTTT. Translation: CASSYIPGQGGAGELFF.

The V call is TRBV9, the J call TRBJ2-5; the match to TRBD2 covers 11 bases. J lost 4 bases, V lost 0 bases, and 2 bases had no gene match. CDR3 length: 15 residues. Per the germline V gene, CDR1 is SGDLS and CDR2 is YYNGEE. The CDR3 loop is CASSVDLAGGETQYF. The CDR3 nucleotides are TGTGCCAGCAGCGTAGACCTAGCGGGGGGAGAGACCCAGTACTTC.

V is TRBV7-9 and J is TRBJ1-3, with D perhaps TRBD1 (5 bases). The V end lost 5 bases, the J end lost 0 bases, and 14 bases lay between the germline ends. CDR3 size: 16 residues. The V gene's germline CDR1 is SEHNR and CDR2 FQNEAQ (reference sequence). CDR3 residues: CASSPSGGSSGNTIYF. For the CDR3, the DNA is TGTGCCAGCAGCCCCTCCGGGGGGAGCTCTGGAAACACCATATATTTT.

This sequence joins TRBV5-6 and TRBJ1-5; TRBD1 agrees at 7 bases. The CDR3 is 18 residues long. V was pared by 2 bases and J by 2 bases, with 13 bases of the junction left unmatched. Germline assignment: CDR1 SGHDT and CDR2 YYEEEE. CDR3 loop: CASSFGPRGRIGNQPQHF. The CDR3 coding sequence is TGTGCCAGCAGCTTCGGTCCGAGGGGGCGCATCGGCAATCAGCCCCAGCATTTT.

This clone turned up a few times. The gene calls are TRBV25-1 and TRBJ1-6; D is undetermined. This CDR3 has 13 residues. Trimming cost V 4 bases and J 7 bases, with 8 bases left between them. Germline V gene data show CDR1 as MGHDK and CDR2 as SYGVNS. The CDR3, as DNA: TGTGCCAGCAGTGGGAGCGGGAATTCACCCCTCCACTTT. Amino acids: CASSGSGNSPLHF.

V is TRBV30 and J is TRBJ1-1; tentative D call: TRBD1 (5 bases). The ends were cut back, 2 bases at V and 0 bases at J, with 10 bases in the middle. The germline V gene has CDR1 GTSNPN and CDR2 SVGIG (reference sequence). The CDR3 is 14 amino acids. This CDR3 is CAWSPPGVNTEAFF. In DNA, the CDR3 is TGTGCCTGGAGTCCCCCGGGGGTGAACACTGAAGCTTTCTTT.

The rearrangement uses TRBV27 and TRBJ2-7; D is unresolved. CDR3 length equals 15 residues. With 3 bases removed from V and 0 bases from J, the gap between germline ends came to 12 bases. The germline CDR1 and CDR2 sequences are MNHEY and SMNVEV (reference sequence). The CDR3 bases are TGTGCCAGCAGTTTCGAGGCAGAAACCTCCTACGAGCAGTACTTC. It specifies CASSFEAETSYEQYF.